These 21 T cell receptor beta chains were sequenced from one sample in a study of blood T cell repertoires in COVID-19. Sequencing was performed with immunoSEQ multiplex PCR; in TCRdb, only in-frame clones are kept and a portion is missing. The sample yields over 150,000 clones, around 82% seen once. Sequencing was done on a sample of peripheral blood. These receptors were taken from a man aged 70 or older with active or convalescent COVID-19.

The chain carries TRBV7-6 and TRBJ1-1; no reliable D call. The CDR3 has 12 residues. With 1 base removed from V and 7 bases from J, the gap between germline ends came to 7 bases. The germline V gene encodes CDR1 SGHVS and CDR2 FNYEAQ. DNA for the CDR3: TGTGCCAGCAGCTTAGTCACGGGTGAAGCTTTCTTT. This encodes CASSLVTGEAFF.

V gene TRBV24-1 combines with J gene TRBJ2-3, with TRBD2 matching 7 bases. CDR1 is KGHDR and CDR2 is SFDVKD in the germline V gene. With V trimmed by 9 bases and J by 2 bases, 7 bases remained unmatched. The CDR3 consists of 14 residues. CDR3 protein: CATSTSADTDTQYF. The CDR3 nucleotides are TGTGCCACCTCCACTAGCGCGGACACAGATACGCAGTATTTT.

As regards this clone: The junction differs from germline at one of its ends, possibly a read error. The chain employs TRBV5-6 and TRBJ1-4, with 9 positions matching TRBD1. The V gene's germline CDR1 is SGHDT and CDR2 YYEEEE. This CDR3 is 16 amino acids long. The CDR3 coding sequence is TGTGCCAGCAACTTGCGGCGGACAGGGGAGAATGAAAAACTGTTTTTT. Its protein product is CASNLRRTGENEKLFF.

This clone has more than one count but fewer than ten. The chain recombines TRBV5-1 with TRBJ2-6, with D possibly being TRBD2 (6 bases). The CDR3 covers 16 residues. V was pared by 4 bases and J by 0 bases, with 11 bases between. The germline V gene has CDR1 SGHRS and CDR2 YFSETQ. The CDR3 DNA is TGCGCCAGCAGCGTTGCGGGGCCCTCTGGGGCCAACGTCCTGACTTTC. Translation gives CASSVAGPSGANVLTF.

The chain recombines TRBV2 with TRBJ1-5; weak D call: TRBD1 (5 bases). The CDR3 is 11 residues long. Germline V gene data show CDR1 as SNHLY and CDR2 as FYNNEI. V was clipped by 5 bases and J by 12 bases, with 11 bases between them. For the CDR3, the DNA is TGTGCCAGCAGTCTTGGGGGGGTCCAGCATTTT. It codes for CASSLGGVQHF.

CDR3 nucleotides: TGTGCCAGCTCACCAGCGGCTAGCTCCTACGAGCAGTACTTC. Its protein is CASSPAASSYEQYF. The gene calls are TRBV18 and TRBJ2-7; D remains unclear. CDR3 size: 14 residues. Germline-derived CDR1 and CDR2 are KGHSH and LQKENI. Trimming took 2 bases from V and 0 from J, leaving 8 bases between them.

This rearrangement joins TRBV24-1 to TRBJ1-1; a weak D match, TRBD1 (5 bases). V shed 2 bases and J shed 5 bases, with 14 bases lying between them. The CDR3 contains 15 residues. The germline V gene encodes CDR1 KGHDR and CDR2 SFDVKD. The CDR3 sequence: CATSDYQGKGTEAFF. CDR3 nucleotide sequence: TGTGCCACCAGTGATTATCAGGGCAAAGGGACTGAAGCTTTCTTT.

Here the CDR3 reads CASALHLNTGELFF. CDR3 bases: TGTGCCAGCGCACTACACCTGAACACCGGGGAGCTGTTTTTT. This chain joins TRBV27 and TRBJ2-2; D gene unclear. Looked up from germline, CDR1 is MNHEY and CDR2 is SMNVEV (reference sequence). Trimming removed 8 bases at V and 1 base at J, with 11 bases between. This CDR3 is 14 amino acids long.

The V gene is TRBV7-6, the J gene TRBJ2-3; 16 nucleotides match TRBD2. Germline V CDR1 and CDR2: SGHVS, FNYEAQ. Losses at the gene ends were 2 bases for V and 2 bases for J; bases not matched to a gene: 4. CDR3 length equals 18 residues. CDR3 DNA sequence: TGTGCCAGCAGCTTAACGGGACTAGCGGGAGGGGTCACAGATACGCAGTATTTT. Translated, it gives CASSLTGLAGGVTDTQYF.

V usage is TRBV6-2 or TRBV6-3 and J usage is TRBJ2-7, with no clear D. V lost 6 bases to trimming and J lost 4 bases, with 10 bases between them. Germline loops: CDR1 MNHEY, CDR2 SVGEGT. This CDR3 has 12 residues. The CDR3 region has the DNA TGTGCCAGCAGCCGCCGCCAGTACGAGCAGTACTTC. It codes for CASSRRQYEQYF.

The chain links TRBV7-8 to TRBJ2-3, with TRBD2 identical over 11 bases. With 1 base clipped from V and 5 bases from J, the junction kept 8 bases outside the gene matches. The CDR3 spans 17 residues. Per germline, CDR1 SGHVS and CDR2 FQNEAQ. CDR3 in amino acids: CASSLVAGLADQDTQYF. Here the CDR3 DNA reads TGTGCCAGCAGCTTAGTGGCGGGACTAGCGGACCAAGATACGCAGTATTTT.

This clone was picked up one time. The rearrangement uses TRBV27 and TRBJ2-3; 12 bases line up with TRBD2. Trimming cost V 2 bases and J 5 bases; bases outside gene matches: 8. Germline lookup yields CDR1 MNHEY and CDR2 SMNVEV (reference sequence). The CDR3 is 17 amino acids. CDR3 nucleotides: TGTGCCAGCAGTTTAGCCGCTCCGGGACTAGCGGGAGATACGCAGTATTTT. It encodes CASSLAAPGLAGDTQYF.

The gene calls are TRBV10-2 and TRBJ2-1; a possible D gene is TRBD2 (6 bases). The CDR3 extends over 15 amino acids. Trimming removed 6 bases from V and 0 bases from J, with 12 bases in between. CDR1 WSHSY and CDR2 SAAADI come from the germline V gene. CDR3 nucleotide sequence: TGCGCCAGCAGCCGGGGGATGAGCTCCTACAATGAGCAGTTCTTC. This encodes CASSRGMSSYNEQFF.

The chain couples TRBV3-1 (or the pseudogene TRBV3-2) to TRBJ2-1; 7 bases are shared with TRBD2. Unmatched junction bases numbered 7, after V lost 6 bases and J lost 2 bases. CDR1 and CDR2 (germline): LGHDT, YNNKEL (reference sequence). The CDR3 spans 15 residues. The chain's CDR3 is CASSPSGKAYNEQFF. CDR3 nucleotides: TGTGCCAGCAGTCCCAGCGGGAAAGCCTACAATGAGCAGTTCTTC.

This chain joins TRBV11-2 and TRBJ2-3, with 8 bases matching TRBD1. Germline V gene data show CDR1 as SGHAT and CDR2 as FQNNGV. V was pared by 3 bases and J by 0 bases, with 5 bases of the junction left unmatched. The CDR3 contains 16 residues. Here the CDR3 DNA reads TGTGCCAGCAGCTTCGGACAGGGAAGAAGCACAGATACGCAGTATTTT. This encodes CASSFGQGRSTDTQYF.

The chain has TRBV5-1 and TRBJ2-5; TRBD1 might be the D (6 bases). V was pared by 0 bases and J by 5 bases, with 11 bases between. The CDR3 sequence is 14 residues long. CDR1 and CDR2 from the germline V gene are SGHRS and YFSETQ. The CDR3 sequence: CASSLDRVEETQYF. CDR3 sequence (DNA): TGCGCCAGCAGCTTGGACAGGGTGGAGGAGACCCAGTACTTC.

DNA for the CDR3: TGTGCCAGCAGCTTCGACAGGGACTCTGGAAACACCATATATTTT. Residues: CASSFDRDSGNTIYF. The gene calls are TRBV7-2 and TRBJ1-3; 7 nucleotides line up with TRBD1. Per the germline V gene, CDR1 is SGHTA and CDR2 is FQGNSA. The CDR3 consists of 15 residues. V was clipped by 3 bases and J by 0 bases; unmatched bases: 2.

This rearrangement joins TRBV24-1 to TRBJ2-5, with D maybe TRBD2 (6 bases). The CDR3 runs to 15 residues. The V gene lost 0 bases and the J gene lost 5 bases, with 12 bases spanning the gap. Looked up from germline, CDR1 is KGHDR and CDR2 is SFDVKD. This CDR3 is CATSDLRGMGETQYF. The CDR3 DNA reads as TGTGCCACCAGTGATTTGCGGGGGATGGGGGAGACCCAGTACTTC.

This chain links TRBV28 with TRBJ2-1, with 8 nucleotides matching TRBD1. Germline CDR1 and CDR2: MDHEN and SYDVKM. V lost 5 bases to trimming and J lost 4 bases; unmatched junction nucleotides: 4. The CDR3 extends over 14 amino acids. In nucleotides, the CDR3 is TGTGCCAGCAGTCCCACAGGGGGGTACAATGAGCAGTTCTTC. Its translation is CASSPTGGYNEQFF. The whole variable domain, remainder taken from reference TRBV28 and TRBJ2-1, is DVKVTQSSRYLVKRTGEKVFLECVQDMDHENMFWYRQDPGLGLRLIYFSYDVKMKEKGDIPEGYSVSREKKERFSLILESASTNQTSMYLCASSPTGGYNEQFFGPGTRLTVL.

V usage is TRBV7-2 and J usage is TRBJ2-7; 7 nucleotides line up with TRBD1. Germline V gene data show CDR1 as SGHTA and CDR2 as FQGNSA. V shed 10 bases, J shed 5 bases, and the junction held 8 bases outside the gene matches. This CDR3 spans 12 amino acids. CDR3 residues: CATRTGVHEQYF. For the CDR3, the DNA is TGTGCCACTCGCACAGGGGTCCACGAGCAGTACTTC.

V is TRBV7-9 and J is TRBJ1-4; 9 nucleotides agree with TRBD1. Germline values: CDR1 SEHNR, CDR2 FQNEAQ (reference sequence). The CDR3 extends over 16 amino acids. Trimming took 5 bases from V and 3 from J; bases not matched to a gene: 7. In DNA form, the CDR3 reads TGTGCCAGCAGCCCGGGACAGGGCAGACCTAATGAAAAACTGTTTTTT. The encoded protein is CASSPGQGRPNEKLFF.